The 10 T cell receptor beta chains below all came from one sample that was sequenced in a study of cytomegalovirus exposure and HLA in healthy donors. 60 Vbeta and 13 Jbeta primers were used in PCR. The repertoire was sequenced with immunoSEQ multiplex PCR; TCRdb's copy has only in-frame clones and lacks some. The repertoire includes tens of thousands of clones, around 79% of them detected once, and 3.5% to 4.5% sits in the top ten. The sequenced material came from PBMCs. The receptors derive from a man aged 40-55 years in good health and CMV-seronegative.

This clone was recorded only once. The chain employs TRBV20-1 and TRBJ2-7; D gene uncertain. This CDR3 spans 11 amino acids. V was cut by 6 bases and J by 3 bases, with 9 bases left in between. The germline CDR1 and CDR2 sequences are DFQATT and SNEGSKA (reference sequence). CDR3 sequence (DNA): TGCAGTGCCGCGGCGGACTACGAGCAGTACTTC. It is translated as CSAAADYEQYF.

The chain carries TRBV5-6 and TRBJ2-3; the D is unclear. Germline lookup yields CDR1 SGHDT and CDR2 YYEEEE. Trimming took 2 bases from V and 2 from J, leaving 9 bases between them. There are 14 residues in the CDR3. CDR3 bases: TGTGCCAGCAGCTTACGAGGCTCCACAGATACGCAGTATTTT. Translated: CASSLRGSTDTQYF.

This clone was found a few times. This sequence joins TRBV2 and TRBJ2-1, with no clear D. Trimming left V 1 base short and J 4 bases short, with 5 bases between. CDR1 SNHLY and CDR2 FYNNEI come from the germline V gene. The CDR3 consists of 13 residues. CDR3 region: CASSEGVYNEQFF. Here the CDR3 DNA reads TGTGCCAGCAGTGAAGGAGTTTACAATGAGCAGTTCTTC.

This clone has just a few counts. Distinct nucleotide sequences in the sample also encode this CDR3. This chain links TRBV30 with TRBJ1-1; 7 nucleotides agree with TRBD1. V lost 4 bases, J lost 4 bases, and 9 bases stayed unmatched. This CDR3 region has 14 residues. CDR1 and CDR2 (germline): GTSNPN, SVGIG (reference sequence). The CDR3 DNA is TGTGCCTGGATAACGCAGGGGGTTGGCACTGAAGCTTTCTTT. It specifies CAWITQGVGTEAFF.

The gene calls are TRBV4-1 and TRBJ1-1; possible D gene TRBD1, 5 bases. The CDR3 runs to 13 residues. V lost 6 bases, J lost 5 bases, and 13 bases lay in between. Per the germline V gene, CDR1 is MGHRA and CDR2 is YSYEKL. The DNA for the CDR3 is TGCGCCAGCAGTACGGGGGGATGGACTGAAGCTTTCTTT. Protein sequence: CASSTGGWTEAFF.

The J gene is TRBJ1-2, the V gene TRBV6-5; 9 bases match TRBD1. The ends lost 2 bases at V and 8 bases at J; junction bases unmatched: 3. CDR1 is MNHEY, CDR2 SVGAGI, per germline. The CDR3 is 13 amino acids. The CDR3 DNA follows: TGTGCCAGCAGTTACGGGACAGGGATCGGCTACACCTTC. Encoded protein: CASSYGTGIGYTF.

The genes are TRBV19 and TRBJ1-3; 8 positions agree with TRBD1. Trimming removed 9 bases from V and 5 bases from J; junction bases left unmatched: 6. From germline, CDR1 is LNHDA and CDR2 SQIVND (reference sequence). The CDR3 is 13 residues long. The CDR3 coding sequence is TGTGCCAGCCGGGACAGGCCGCGAAACACCATATATTTT. Its translation is CASRDRPRNTIYF.

This chain joins TRBV2 and TRBJ2-5; TRBD1 agrees at 7 bases. This CDR3 spans 12 amino acids. In germline, CDR1 is SNHLY, CDR2 FYNNEI. The J segment lost 11 bases and the V segment lost 4 bases, leaving 7 bases of the junction unmatched. DNA of the CDR3: TGTGCCAGCAGTGGGGACAGCACCTATCAGTACTTC. Amino acids: CASSGDSTYQYF. Together with reference TRBV2 and TRBJ2-5, the CDR3 gives the full variable domain: EPEVTQTPSHQVTQMGQEVILRCVPISNHLYFYWYRQILGQKVEFLVSFYNNEISEKSEIFDDQFSVERPDGSNFTLKIRSTKLEDSAMYFCASSGDSTYQYFGPGTRLLVL.

The J gene is TRBJ1-1, the V gene TRBV28; maybe TRBD1 (5 bases). The germline V gene encodes CDR1 MDHEN and CDR2 SYDVKM. The germline V and J ends were trimmed by 0 bases and 1 base, with 15 bases remaining between them. There are 17 residues in the CDR3. CDR3: CASSLWGGRAENTEAFF. Here the CDR3 DNA reads TGTGCCAGCAGTTTATGGGGGGGGAGGGCCGAGAACACTGAAGCTTTCTTT.

The chain joins TRBV2 to TRBJ2-5; D might be TRBD2 (6 bases). Trimming left V 4 bases short and J 5 bases short, with 17 bases between. This CDR3 contains 15 residues. Germline V gene sequence: CDR1 SNHLY, CDR2 FYNNEI. The CDR3 coding sequence is TGTGCCAGCAGTGGGGATGGCGGGATGAGGGAGACCCAGTACTTC. It specifies CASSGDGGMRETQYF.